These 17 T cell receptor beta chains were all obtained from the same sample, sequenced in a study of a mutant IDH1 vaccine in newly diagnosed glioma (dated by TCRdb to the early 2020s). These receptors have no known antigen. The receptor library was made with the immunoSEQ multiplex PCR assay. This immuneACCESS table, as held by TCRdb, lists in-frame sequences with V and J called but not all clones. Of the missing ones, under half trace to an unresolved V gene in checked studies; the others have no known cause. The sample contains some 59,000 clones, about 91% of them found a single time. The top ten clones comprise 1.9% of the sample. Read against the paper, the sample's time point label means: week 11, during vaccination. Each vaccine dose, consisting of 300 ug of a 20-mer mutant IDH1 peptide in Montanide, was administered subcutaneously with topical imiquimod. Material: PBMCs, obtained from a glioma patient whose treatment included an IDH1 peptide vaccine. These receptors were taken from a man in his forties or fifties with glioma.

This clone was detected only once. The gene calls are TRBV6-1 and TRBJ1-5; 7 positions agree with TRBD1. V was pared by 8 bases and J by 7 bases, with 8 bases of the junction left unmatched. The CDR3 is made up of 13 amino acids. CDR1 is MNHNS and CDR2 is SASEGT in the germline V gene. In nucleotides, the CDR3 is TGTGCCAGCTCAGGGGGGGAGGCCCAGCCCCAGCATTTT. Translating it yields CASSGGEAQPQHF.

This sequence joins TRBV28 and TRBJ1-5, with D unresolved. CDR3 length: 14 residues. CDR1 is MDHEN and CDR2 is SYDVKM in the germline V gene. Trimming cost V 7 bases and J 1 base, with 11 bases left between them. DNA of the CDR3: TGTGCCAGCAACTACATTGACAGCAATCAGCCCCAGCATTTT. Its protein is CASNYIDSNQPQHF.

The V gene is TRBV7-8, the J gene TRBJ1-2, with TRBD1 as a possible D gene (5 bases). Trimming took 2 bases from V and 8 from J, leaving 18 bases between them. This CDR3 is 15 amino acids long. Germline-derived CDR1 and CDR2 are SGHVS and FQNEAQ. The CDR3 sequence is CASSLSGLQAEGYTF. CDR3 nucleotide sequence: TGTGCCAGCAGCTTATCGGGCCTACAGGCGGAGGGCTACACCTTC.

This chain joins TRBV10-3 and TRBJ1-2; tentative D call: TRBD1 (5 bases). Germline V gives CDR1 ENHRY, CDR2 SYGVKD. CDR3 size: 14 residues. Trimming took off 2 bases at V and 8 bases at J, with 15 bases between the two ends. Here the CDR3 reads CAISEPPAGGGYTF. The DNA of the CDR3 is TGTGCCATCAGTGAGCCTCCTGCGGGGGGAGGCTACACCTTC.

This chain uses TRBV2 with TRBJ1-1, with 7 nucleotides matching TRBD1. CDR3 length equals 13 residues. The V segment lost 5 bases and the J segment 1 base; nucleotides outside the gene matches: 1. CDR1 is SNHLY, CDR2 FYNNEI, per germline. The CDR3 loop reads CASSNRGNTEAFF. The CDR3 DNA sequence: TGTGCCAGCAGTAACAGGGGGAACACTGAAGCTTTCTTT.

The CDR3 is CASSRGTSGRWGEQFF. Written as DNA, the CDR3 is TGTGCCAGCAGCAGAGGGACTAGCGGCCGTTGGGGGGAGCAGTTCTTC. The chain links TRBV11-2 to TRBJ2-1; TRBD2 matches 11 bases. The CDR3 contains 16 residues. V lost 5 bases and J lost 10; bases outside the gene matches: 13. Germline V gene lookup returns CDR1 SGHAT and CDR2 FQNNGV.

This clone was recorded only once. This chain links TRBV7-2 with TRBJ2-5, with D possibly matching TRBD1 (6 bases). Trimming cost V 4 bases and J 5 bases, with 11 bases left between them. The germline CDR1 and CDR2 sequences are SGHTA and FQGNSA. CDR3 length: 13 residues. This CDR3 reads CASSSGVWETQYF. The CDR3 DNA follows: TGTGCCAGCAGCTCAGGGGTGTGGGAGACCCAGTACTTC.

V usage is TRBV29-1 and J usage is TRBJ1-1, with 7 bases lining up with TRBD1. The CDR3 consists of 13 residues. Germline V gives CDR1 SQVTM, CDR2 ANQGSEA. Trimming cost V 3 bases and J 2 bases; bases outside gene matches: 3. Here the CDR3 reads CSVDSGGNTEAFF. CDR3 coding DNA: TGCAGCGTTGATTCAGGGGGAAACACTGAAGCTTTCTTT.

V gene TRBV4-1 combines with J gene TRBJ2-7; 10 bases agree with TRBD2. There are 14 residues in the CDR3. The J segment lost 4 bases and the V segment lost 2 bases, leaving 2 bases of the junction unmatched. CDR1 and CDR2 (germline): MGHRA, YSYEKL. The CDR3, as DNA: TGCGCCAGCAGCCAACGGACTAGCGGATACGAGCAGTACTTC. Its protein is CASSQRTSGYEQYF.

The chain combines TRBV6-5 with TRBJ2-5; a possible D gene is TRBD1 (5 bases). Germline V CDR1 and CDR2: MNHEY, SVGAGI. This CDR3 contains 14 residues. Trimming shortened V by 0 bases and J by 5 bases, and 10 bases separated the two germline ends. DNA for the CDR3: TGTGCCAGCAGTTACTCGCAGGGTACGGAGACCCAGTACTTC. Its protein is CASSYSQGTETQYF.

The CDR3 sequence: CASSLVRGRDIRYEQYF. The CDR3 bases are TGTGCCAGCAGTTTAGTGAGGGGGCGCGACATTCGGTACGAGCAGTACTTC. This rearrangement joins TRBV28 to TRBJ2-7; 7 bases are a match to TRBD1. V lost 2 bases, J lost 4 bases, and 14 bases stayed unmatched. Germline V CDR1 and CDR2: MDHEN, SYDVKM. There are 17 residues in the CDR3.

This clone occurred a few times. The V call is TRBV28, the J call TRBJ1-2, with D uncertain. The CDR3 is made up of 13 amino acids. The ends were cut back, 7 bases at V and 8 bases at J, with 17 bases in the middle. Looked up from germline, CDR1 is MDHEN and CDR2 is SYDVKM. The CDR3 nucleotides are TGTGCCAGCACCCTTTTGGAGGGCTGGGGCTACACCTTC. Translation gives CASTLLEGWGYTF.

The rearrangement uses TRBV7-9 and TRBJ1-1, with D hard to call. In germline, CDR1 is SEHNR, CDR2 FQNEAQ (reference sequence). Trimming shortened V by 5 bases and J by 0 bases, and 10 bases separated the two germline ends. CDR3 length equals 14 residues. CDR3: CASSPQVMNTEAFF. CDR3 nucleotide sequence: TGTGCCAGCAGCCCCCAGGTCATGAACACTGAAGCTTTCTTT. Full variable domain (rest looked up from reference TRBV7-9 and TRBJ1-1): DTGVSQNPRHKITKRGQNVTFRCDPISEHNRLYWYRQTLGQGPEFLTYFQNEAQLEKSRLLSDRFSAERPKGSFSTLEIQRTEQGDSAMYLCASSPQVMNTEAFFGQGTRLTVV.

This chain joins TRBV6-1 and TRBJ1-1; no firm D call. The germline gives CDR1 MNHNS, CDR2 SASEGT. Trimming left V 2 bases short and J 1 base short, with 8 bases between. This CDR3 contains 14 residues. The CDR3: CASSELGRNTEAFF. Written as DNA, the CDR3 is TGTGCCAGCAGTGAACTAGGCCGGAACACTGAAGCTTTCTTT.

The chain is built from TRBV28 and TRBJ2-3; 8 nucleotides match TRBD2. The V gene's germline CDR1 is MDHEN and CDR2 SYDVKM. The V and J ends lost 6 bases and 3 bases, in that order; junction bases with no gene match: 5. This CDR3 contains 14 residues. The CDR3 region is CASSPGGPTDTQYF. In nucleotides, the CDR3 is TGTGCCAGCAGCCCGGGGGGGCCTACAGATACGCAGTATTTT.

The chain is built from TRBV5-8 and TRBJ2-7; 9 bases are a match to TRBD1. V dropped 2 bases and J dropped 0; count of bases not matched to a gene: 9. Germline loops: CDR1 SGHTS, CDR2 YDEGEE. The CDR3 length is 17 residues. CDR3 amino acids: CASSFTGGRSFSYEQYV. Written as DNA, the CDR3 is TGTGCCAGCAGCTTTACAGGGGGCCGGTCCTTCTCCTACGAGCAGTACGTC.

The CDR3 coding sequence is TGTGCCAGCAGTGACTCATTTGTTCTGCCCCTGGCCGACAGGAGCTCCTATAATTCACCCCTCCACTTT. This gives the protein CASSDSFVLPLADRSSYNSPLHF. This chain links TRBV2 with TRBJ1-6; D perhaps matches TRBD1 (6 bases). This CDR3 is built from 23 residues. Trimming removed 3 bases at V and 0 bases at J, with 30 bases between. Germline values: CDR1 SNHLY, CDR2 FYNNEI.